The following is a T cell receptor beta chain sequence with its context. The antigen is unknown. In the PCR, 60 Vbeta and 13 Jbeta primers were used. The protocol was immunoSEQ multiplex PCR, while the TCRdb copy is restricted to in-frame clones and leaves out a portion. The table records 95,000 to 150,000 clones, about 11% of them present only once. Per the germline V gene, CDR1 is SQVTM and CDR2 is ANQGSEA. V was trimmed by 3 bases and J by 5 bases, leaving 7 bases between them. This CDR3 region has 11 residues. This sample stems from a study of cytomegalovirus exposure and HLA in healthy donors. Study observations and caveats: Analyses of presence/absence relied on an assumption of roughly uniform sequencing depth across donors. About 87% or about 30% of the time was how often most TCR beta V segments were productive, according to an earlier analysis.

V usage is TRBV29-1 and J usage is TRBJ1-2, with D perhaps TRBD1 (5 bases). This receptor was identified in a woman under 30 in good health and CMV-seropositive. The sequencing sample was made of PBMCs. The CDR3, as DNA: TGCAGCGTTGATCAGGGTTATGGCTACACCTTC. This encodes CSVDQGYGYTF.